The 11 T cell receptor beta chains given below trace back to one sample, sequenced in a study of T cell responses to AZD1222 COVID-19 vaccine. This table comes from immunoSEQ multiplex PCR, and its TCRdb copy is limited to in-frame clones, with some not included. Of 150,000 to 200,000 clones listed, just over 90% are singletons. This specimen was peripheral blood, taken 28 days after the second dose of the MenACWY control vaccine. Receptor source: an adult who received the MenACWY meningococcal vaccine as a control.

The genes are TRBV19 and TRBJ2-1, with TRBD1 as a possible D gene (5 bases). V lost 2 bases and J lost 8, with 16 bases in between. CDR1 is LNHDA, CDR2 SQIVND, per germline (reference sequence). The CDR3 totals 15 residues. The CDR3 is CASSIRGRAGDEQFF. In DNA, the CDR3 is TGTGCCAGTAGTATAAGAGGCAGGGCTGGGGATGAGCAGTTCTTC.

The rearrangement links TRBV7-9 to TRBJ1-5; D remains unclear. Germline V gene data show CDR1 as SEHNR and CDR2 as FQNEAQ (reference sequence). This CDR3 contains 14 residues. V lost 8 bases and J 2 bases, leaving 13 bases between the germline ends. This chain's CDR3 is CASDAGAGNQPQHF. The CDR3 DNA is TGTGCCAGCGATGCAGGTGCCGGCAATCAGCCCCAGCATTTT. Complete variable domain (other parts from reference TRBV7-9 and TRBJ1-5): DTGVSQNPRHKITKRGQNVTFRCDPISEHNRLYWYRQTLGQGPEFLTYFQNEAQLEKSRLLSDRFSAERPKGSFSTLEIQRTEQGDSAMYLCASDAGAGNQPQHFGDGTRLSIL.

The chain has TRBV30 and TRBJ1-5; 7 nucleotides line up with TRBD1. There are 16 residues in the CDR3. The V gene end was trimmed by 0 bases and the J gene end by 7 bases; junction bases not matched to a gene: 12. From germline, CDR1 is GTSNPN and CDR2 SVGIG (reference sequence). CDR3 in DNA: TGTGCCTGGAGTGTAGAGGGGGCTTCTTTTCGGCAGCCCCAGCATTTT. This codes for CAWSVEGASFRQPQHF.

The CDR3 nucleotides are TGTGCCAGCAGCTTGCCAGGGTTGGGCAATCAGCCCCAGCATTTT. This encodes CASSLPGLGNQPQHF. The chain links TRBV7-8 to TRBJ1-5; D is perhaps TRBD1 (5 bases). The germline CDR1 and CDR2 sequences are SGHVS and FQNEAQ. This CDR3 region has 15 residues. The V end was cut by 3 bases, the J end by 2 bases, with 11 bases between.

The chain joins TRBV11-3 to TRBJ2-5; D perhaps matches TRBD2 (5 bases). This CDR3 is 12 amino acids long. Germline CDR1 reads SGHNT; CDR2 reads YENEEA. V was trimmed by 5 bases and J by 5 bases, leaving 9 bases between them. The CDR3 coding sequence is TGTGCCAGCAGCCTACGAGGGGAGACCCAGTACTTC. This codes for CASSLRGETQYF.

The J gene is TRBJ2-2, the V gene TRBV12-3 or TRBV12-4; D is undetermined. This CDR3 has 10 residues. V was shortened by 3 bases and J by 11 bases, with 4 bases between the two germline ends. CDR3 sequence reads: CASSFRELFF. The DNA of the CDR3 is TGTGCCAGCAGTTTTAGAGAGCTGTTTTTT.

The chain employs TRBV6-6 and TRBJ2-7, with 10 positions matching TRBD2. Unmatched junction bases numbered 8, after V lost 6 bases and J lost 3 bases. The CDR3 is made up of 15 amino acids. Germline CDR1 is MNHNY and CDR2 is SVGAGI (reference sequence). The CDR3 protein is CASRGTSGANYEQYF. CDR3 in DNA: TGTGCCAGCAGGGGAACTAGCGGGGCAAACTACGAGCAGTACTTC.

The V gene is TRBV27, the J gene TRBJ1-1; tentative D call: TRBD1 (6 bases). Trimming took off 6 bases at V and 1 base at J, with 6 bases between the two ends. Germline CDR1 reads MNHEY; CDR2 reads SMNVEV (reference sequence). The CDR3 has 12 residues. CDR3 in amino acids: CASRTGNTEAFF. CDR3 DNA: TGTGCCAGCAGGACAGGGAACACTGAAGCTTTCTTT.

This chain's CDR3 is CASSQVSSAGPQHF. The DNA for the CDR3 is TGTGCCAGCAGCCAAGTTTCCTCTGCGGGTCCCCAGCATTTT. The rearrangement joins TRBV3-1 (or the pseudogene TRBV3-2) to TRBJ1-5, with D unresolved. V lost 1 base and J 10 bases, leaving 14 bases between the germline ends. This CDR3 is 14 amino acids long. Germline V lookup: CDR1 LGHDT, CDR2 YNNKEL (reference sequence).

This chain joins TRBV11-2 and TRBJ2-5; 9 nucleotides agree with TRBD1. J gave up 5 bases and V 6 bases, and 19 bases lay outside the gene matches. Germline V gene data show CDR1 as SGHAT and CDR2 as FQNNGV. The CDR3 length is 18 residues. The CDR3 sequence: CASRPTDSGTGPGETQYF. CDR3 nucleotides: TGTGCCAGCAGACCGACTGATTCCGGGACAGGGCCCGGGGAGACCCAGTACTTC. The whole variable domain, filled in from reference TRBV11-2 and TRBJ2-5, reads EAGVAQSPRYKIIEKRQSVAFWCNPISGHATLYWYQQILGQGPKLLIQFQNNGVVDDSQLPKDRFSAERLKGVDSTLKIQPAKLEDSAVYLCASRPTDSGTGPGETQYFGPGTRLLVL.

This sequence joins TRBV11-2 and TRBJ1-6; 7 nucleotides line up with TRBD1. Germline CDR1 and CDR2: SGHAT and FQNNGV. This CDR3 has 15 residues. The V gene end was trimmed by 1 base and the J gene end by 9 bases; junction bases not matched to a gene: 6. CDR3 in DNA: TGTGCCAGCAGCTTAGTGGAGGGGGCGGGTTCACCCCTCCACTTT. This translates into CASSLVEGAGSPLHF.